Here is one T cell receptor (beta chain) with its context. The data originate from a study of blood T cell repertoires in COVID-19. Turning to the study itself: Samples taken during acute and convalescent COVID-19 were collected in the United States, Italy and Spain.

The J segment lost 5 bases and the V segment lost 1 base, leaving 8 bases of the junction unmatched. The CDR3 loop spans 17 amino acids. The germline V gene has CDR1 LGHNA and CDR2 YNFKEQ. As originally analysed: It was from reference gene primer amplification that nucleated cell counts were estimated. Sequencing was performed with immunoSEQ multiplex PCR; in TCRdb, only in-frame clones are kept and a portion is missing. The DNA was the basis for D and trimming; V, J and clone size are from that table. The sample has under 50,000 clones; around nine tenths are singletons. The TCR comes from a man between 65 and 80 years old with active COVID-19. This chain uses TRBV4-2 with TRBJ2-5; TRBD2 aligns across 12 bases. The sample comprised peripheral blood. In DNA, the CDR3 is TGTGCCAGCAGCCAAGCGTCTAGCGGGAGGGCCGGGGAGACCCAGTACTTC. Translation: CASSQASSGRAGETQYF.